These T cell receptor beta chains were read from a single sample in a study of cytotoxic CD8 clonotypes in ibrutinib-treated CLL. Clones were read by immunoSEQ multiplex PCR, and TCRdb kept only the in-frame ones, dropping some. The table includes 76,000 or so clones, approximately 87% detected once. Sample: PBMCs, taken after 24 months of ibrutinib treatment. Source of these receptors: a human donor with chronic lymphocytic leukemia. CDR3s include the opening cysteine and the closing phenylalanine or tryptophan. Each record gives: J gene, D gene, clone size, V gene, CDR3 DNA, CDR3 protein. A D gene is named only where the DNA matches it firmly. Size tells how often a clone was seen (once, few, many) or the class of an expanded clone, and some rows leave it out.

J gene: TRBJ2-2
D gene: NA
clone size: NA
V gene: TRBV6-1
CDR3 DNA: TGTGCCAGCACCACCCACGGATCGAGCACCGGGGAGCTGTTTTTT
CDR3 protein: CASTTHGSSTGELFF

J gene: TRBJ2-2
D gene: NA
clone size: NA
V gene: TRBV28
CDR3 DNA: TGTGCCAGCAGCACTTCGGCGGCCACCTCCCACACCGGGGAGCTGTTTTTT
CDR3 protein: CASSTSAATSHTGELFF

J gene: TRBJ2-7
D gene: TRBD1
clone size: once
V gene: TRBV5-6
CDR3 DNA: TGTGCCAGCGGAGGAGAACAGGGGAATGTCGGAGAGCAGTACTTC
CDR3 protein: CASGGEQGNVGEQYF

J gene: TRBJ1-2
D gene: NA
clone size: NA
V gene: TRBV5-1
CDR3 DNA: TGCGCCAGCAGCTTGGAGGGCCTGCATGGCTACACCTTC
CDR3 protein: CASSLEGLHGYTF

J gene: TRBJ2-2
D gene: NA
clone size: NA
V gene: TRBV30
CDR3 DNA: TGTGCCTGGAGGGGGCGGCGGGGGGAGCTGTTTTTT
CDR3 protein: CAWRGRRGELFF

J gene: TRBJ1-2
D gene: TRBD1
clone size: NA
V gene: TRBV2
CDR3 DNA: TGTGCAGGGAGGAGGGGGCTCGGCTATGGCTACACCTTC
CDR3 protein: CAGRRGLGYGYTF

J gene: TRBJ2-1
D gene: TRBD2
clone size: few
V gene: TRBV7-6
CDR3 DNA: TGTGCCAGCAGCCCCGGACTAGCGGGATCCCCTGAGCAGTTCTTC
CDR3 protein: CASSPGLAGSPEQFF

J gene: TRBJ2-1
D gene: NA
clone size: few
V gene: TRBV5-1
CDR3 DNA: TGCGCCAGCAGCCTGGAAGTAGCAGTGAGCTCCTACAATGAGCAGTTCTTC
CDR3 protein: CASSLEVAVSSYNEQFF

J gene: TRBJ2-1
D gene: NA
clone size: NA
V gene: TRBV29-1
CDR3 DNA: TGCAGCGTTGAATTTGGGGTTCGGGAGCAGTTCTTC
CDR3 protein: CSVEFGVREQFF

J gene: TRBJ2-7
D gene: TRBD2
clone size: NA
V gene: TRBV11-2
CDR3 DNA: TGTGCCAGCAGCTCGGGACTAGCGGGCAGCTACGAGCAGTACTTC
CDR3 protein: CASSSGLAGSYEQYF

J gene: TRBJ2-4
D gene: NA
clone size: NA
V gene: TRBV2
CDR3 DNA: TGTGCCAGCTCTGGGGGAGAGAAAAACATTCAGTACTTC
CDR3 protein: CASSGGEKNIQYF

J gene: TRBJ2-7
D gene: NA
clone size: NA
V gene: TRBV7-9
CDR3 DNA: TGTGCCAGCAGCCCCAGGGACTTGACCTCCTACGAGCAGTACTTC
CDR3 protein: CASSPRDLTSYEQYF

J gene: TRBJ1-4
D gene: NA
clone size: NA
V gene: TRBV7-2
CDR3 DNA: TGTGCCAGCAGCCTTCGTGGGAGAACTAATGAAAAACTGTTTTTT
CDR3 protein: CASSLRGRTNEKLFF

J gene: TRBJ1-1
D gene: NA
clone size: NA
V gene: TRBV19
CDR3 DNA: TGTGCCAGTAGTAGTCGAAGGGGGTCTCTCGCAGCTTTCTTT
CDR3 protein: CASSSRRGSLAAFF

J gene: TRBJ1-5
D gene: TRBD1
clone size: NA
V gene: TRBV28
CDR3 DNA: TGTGCCAGCAGCTTATACGGACAGGCGCGGAGCAATCAGCCCCAGCATTTT
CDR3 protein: CASSLYGQARSNQPQHF

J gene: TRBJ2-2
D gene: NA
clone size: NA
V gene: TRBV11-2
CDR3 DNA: TGTGCCAGCAGCCTAAATACAGGGACCGGGGAGCTGTTTTTT
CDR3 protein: CASSLNTGTGELFF

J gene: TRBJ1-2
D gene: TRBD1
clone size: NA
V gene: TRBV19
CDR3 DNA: TGTGCCAGTAGACGGGACAGGGAAAATGGCTACACCTTC
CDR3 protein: CASRRDRENGYTF

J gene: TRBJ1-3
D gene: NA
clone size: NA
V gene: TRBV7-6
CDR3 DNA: TGTGCCAGCAGCTTAGGGTCCACAGACTCTGGAAACACCATATATTTT
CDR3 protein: CASSLGSTDSGNTIYF

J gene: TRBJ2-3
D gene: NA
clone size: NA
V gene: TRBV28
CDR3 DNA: TGTGCCAGCAGTTTACAGACAGATACGCAGTATTTT
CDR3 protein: CASSLQTDTQYF

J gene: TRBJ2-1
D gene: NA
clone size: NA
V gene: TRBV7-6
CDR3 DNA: TGTGCCAGCAGCTTAGCCCCTCTAGCGCCCACCTACAGCTCCTACAATGAGCAGTTCTTC
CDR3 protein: CASSLAPLAPTYSSYNEQFF

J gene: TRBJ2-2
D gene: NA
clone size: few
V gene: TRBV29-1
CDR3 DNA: TGCAGCGCTTCTAGCTTAAACACCGGGGAGCTGTTTTTT
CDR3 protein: CSASSLNTGELFF

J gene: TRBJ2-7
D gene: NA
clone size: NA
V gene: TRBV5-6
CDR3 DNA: TGTGCCAGCAGTAATCGCTTGGCCTACGAGCAGTACTTC
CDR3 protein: CASSNRLAYEQYF

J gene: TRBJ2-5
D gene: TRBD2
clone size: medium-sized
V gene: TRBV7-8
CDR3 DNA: TGTGCCAGCAGCTTAACTCCTCCGGGACTAGCGGGAGTTACGGGAGAGACCCAGTACTTC
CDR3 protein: CASSLTPPGLAGVTGETQYF

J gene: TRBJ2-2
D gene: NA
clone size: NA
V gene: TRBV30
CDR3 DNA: TGTGCCTGGAGGACGGGACTGCCGAACACCGGGGAGCTGTTTTTT
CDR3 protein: CAWRTGLPNTGELFF

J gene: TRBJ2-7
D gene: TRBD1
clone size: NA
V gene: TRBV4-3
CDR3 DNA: TGCGCCAGCAGCCCGGGACAGACCTACGAGCAGTACTTC
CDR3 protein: CASSPGQTYEQYF

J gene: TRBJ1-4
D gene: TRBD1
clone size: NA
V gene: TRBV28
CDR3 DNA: TGTGCCAGCAGTTTATGGGCAGGGGGCTATGAAAAACTGTTTTTT
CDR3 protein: CASSLWAGGYEKLFF

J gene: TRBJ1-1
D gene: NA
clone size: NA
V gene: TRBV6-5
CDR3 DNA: TGTGCCAGCAGCCGGACCTCAGGGAGAGCTTTCTTT
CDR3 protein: CASSRTSGRAFF

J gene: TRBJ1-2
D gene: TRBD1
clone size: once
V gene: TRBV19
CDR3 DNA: TGTGCCCTCCGAGGGACAGGCGACTATGGCTACACCTTC
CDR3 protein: CALRGTGDYGYTF

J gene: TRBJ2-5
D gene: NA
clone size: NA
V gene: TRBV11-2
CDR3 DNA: TGTGCCAGCAGCCTAAATCTAGGGACCCTCGGAGAGACCCAGTACTTC
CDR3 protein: CASSLNLGTLGETQYF

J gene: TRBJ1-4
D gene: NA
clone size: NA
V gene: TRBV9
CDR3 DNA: TGTGCCAGCGGGACATCGGGGAGCGTTAATGAAAAACTGTTTTTT
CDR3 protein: CASGTSGSVNEKLFF

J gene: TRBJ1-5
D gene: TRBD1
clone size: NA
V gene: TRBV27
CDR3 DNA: TGTGCCAGCAGTGCCGGACAGGGGGTGGATCAGCCCCAGCATTTT
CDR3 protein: CASSAGQGVDQPQHF

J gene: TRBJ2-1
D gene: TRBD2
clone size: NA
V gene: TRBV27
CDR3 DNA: TGTGCCAGCAGCTACTACGGGACTAGCGGACACAATGAGCAGTTCTTC
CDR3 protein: CASSYYGTSGHNEQFF

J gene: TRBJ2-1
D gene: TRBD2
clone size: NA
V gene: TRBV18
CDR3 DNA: TGTGCCAGCTCACCACGGGAGCGGGGAGGGCAACTCTTC
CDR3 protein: CASSPRERGGQLF

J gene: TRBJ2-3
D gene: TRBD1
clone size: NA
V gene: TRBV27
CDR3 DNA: TGTGCCAGCAGTTTTTTATGGGGACAGGGCAATAGAGAAACGCAGTATTTT
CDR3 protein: CASSFLWGQGNRETQYF

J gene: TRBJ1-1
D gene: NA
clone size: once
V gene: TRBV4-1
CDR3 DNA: TGCGCCAGCAGCCAAGAGGTCCCCAACGGGGCTTTCTTT
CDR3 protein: CASSQEVPNGAFF

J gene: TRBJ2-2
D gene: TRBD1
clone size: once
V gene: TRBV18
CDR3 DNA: TGTGCCAGCTCAACCCAGGGGGTCACCGGGGAGCTGTTTTTT
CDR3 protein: CASSTQGVTGELFF

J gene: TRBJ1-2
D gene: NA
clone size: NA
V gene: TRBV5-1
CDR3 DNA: TGCGCCAGCAGCCCGGCCGGGCCGCGGGGCTACACCTTC
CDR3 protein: CASSPAGPRGYTF

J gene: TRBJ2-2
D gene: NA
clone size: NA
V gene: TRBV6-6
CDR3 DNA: TGTGCCAGCAGCCGCGACTCAATCTACACCGGGGAGCTGTTTTTT
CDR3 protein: CASSRDSIYTGELFF

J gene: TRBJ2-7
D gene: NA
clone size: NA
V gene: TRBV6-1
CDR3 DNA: TGTGCCAGCAGCAGGACAGTAAACTACGAGCAGTACTTC
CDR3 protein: CASSRTVNYEQYF

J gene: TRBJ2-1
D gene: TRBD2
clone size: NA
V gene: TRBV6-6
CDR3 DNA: TGTGCCAGCAGACTAGCGGGAGGACCCTACAATGAGCAGTTCTTC
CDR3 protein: CASRLAGGPYNEQFF

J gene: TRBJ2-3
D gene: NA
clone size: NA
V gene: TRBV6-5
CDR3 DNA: TGTGCCAGCAGGGGTGGTAGCACAGATACGCAGTATTTT
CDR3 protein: CASRGGSTDTQYF

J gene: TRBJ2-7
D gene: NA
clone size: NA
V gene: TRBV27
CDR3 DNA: TGTGCCAGCAGTTTGGGGCGAGGGCGGTACGAGCAGTACTTC
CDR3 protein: CASSLGRGRYEQYF